This TCR beta chain was captured by sequencing in a study of control samples from healthy donors and cancer patients. This CDR3 has 16 residues. The V end was cut by 0 bases, the J end by 6 bases, with 18 bases between. Germline CDR1 MNHEY, CDR2 SVGAGI. Here immunoSEQ multiplex PCR was the method, and the copy in TCRdb shows in-frame clones only, minus some. Among 150,000 to 200,000 clones listed, 88% were seen once. Sequenced material: blood. The J gene is TRBJ2-7, the V gene TRBV6-5; either TRBD1 or TRBD2 may supply D (5 bases each). The clonotype was recovered from a woman in her twenties or thirties in good health. CDR3 sequence reads: CASSYSNPGRGAEQYF. The CDR3 nucleotides are TGTGCCAGCAGTTACTCGAATCCAGGGAGAGGGGCCGAGCAGTACTTC.